The 26 T cell receptor beta chains in this list originate from one sample, sequenced in a study of cytomegalovirus exposure and HLA in healthy donors. The PCR used 60 Vbeta and 13 Jbeta primers. Using immunoSEQ multiplex PCR, the repertoire was profiled, and TCRdb retains in-frame clones only, with some absent. Of 100,000 to 120,000 clones detected, roughly 80% appear once; the ten largest clones hold roughly 1.2%. Material for sequencing was PBMCs. Receptors originate from a young woman in good health and CMV-seronegative.

The chain recombines TRBV7-8 with TRBJ2-1, with a possible D match to TRBD2 (6 bases). The ends were cut back, 0 bases at V and 2 bases at J, with 17 bases in the middle. Per the germline V gene, CDR1 is SGHVS and CDR2 is FQNEAQ. The CDR3 contains 18 residues. The CDR3 nucleotides are TGTGCCAGCAGCTTAGCCATCCAGACTAGTTTGGCCTACAATGAGCAGTTCTTC. This codes for CASSLAIQTSLAYNEQFF. The full variable domain, rest sourced from reference TRBV7-8 and TRBJ2-1, is GAGVSQSPRYKVAKRGQDVALRCDPISGHVSLFWYQQALGQGPEFLTYFQNEAQLDKSGLPSDRFFAERPEGSVSTLKIQRTQQEDSAVYLCASSLAIQTSLAYNEQFFGPGTRLTVL.

The genes are TRBV28 and TRBJ2-7, with D possibly matching TRBD1 (6 bases). The V end was cut by 6 bases, the J end by 2 bases, with 14 bases between. The CDR3 totals 14 residues. Germline V gives CDR1 MDHEN, CDR2 SYDVKM. For the CDR3, the DNA is TGTGCCAGCAGCGTACAGGGTTCCGCCTACGAGCAGTACTTC. Protein: CASSVQGSAYEQYF.

The chain's CDR3 is CAWSVGVARPLPYEQYF. In DNA, the CDR3 is TGTGCCTGGAGTGTCGGAGTAGCGCGACCTCTCCCCTACGAGCAGTACTTC. The rearrangement links TRBV30 to TRBJ2-7, with D possibly being TRBD2 (5 bases). The germline CDR1 and CDR2 sequences are GTSNPN and SVGIG (reference sequence). The CDR3 runs to 17 residues. V was cut by 0 bases and J by 2 bases, with 20 bases left in between.

The rearrangement links TRBV9 to TRBJ1-2; D is undetermined. V was trimmed by 4 bases and J by 6 bases, leaving 10 bases between them. The CDR3 sequence is 12 residues long. Germline lookup yields CDR1 SGDLS and CDR2 YYNGEE. CDR3 in amino acids: CASSSRRDGYTF. The CDR3 DNA reads as TGTGCCAGCAGCTCCAGACGGGATGGCTACACCTTC.

The chain combines TRBV4-3 with TRBJ1-1; 8 bases fit TRBD1. Germline V CDR1 and CDR2: LGHNA, YSLEER. The ends lost 4 bases at V and 5 bases at J; junction bases unmatched: 6. The CDR3 runs 14 residues. CDR3 nucleotides: TGCGCCAGCAGCCGAACAGGGGGAGGTACTGAAGCTTTCTTT. It encodes CASSRTGGGTEAFF.

The gene calls are TRBV29-1 and TRBJ1-1; D unclear. The CDR3 has 10 amino acids. Germline CDR1 is SQVTM and CDR2 is ANQGSEA. The V end lost 6 bases, the J end lost 10 bases, and 12 bases lay between the germline ends. The CDR3 spells CSVVAGVAFF. CDR3 coding DNA: TGCAGCGTCGTCGCCGGGGTAGCTTTCTTT.

The rearrangement joins TRBV16 to TRBJ1-5; TRBD1 might be the D (6 bases). V lost 0 bases and J lost 4, with 10 bases in between. Germline CDR1 reads KGHSY; CDR2 reads FQNENV. The CDR3 runs 15 residues. The CDR3 coding sequence is TGTGCCAGCAGCCAATCGGGGGGGCGAAATCAGCCCCAGCATTTT. Translated: CASSQSGGRNQPQHF.

This clone was counted between two and nine times. V and J are TRBV5-5 and TRBJ2-7; D perhaps matches TRBD1 (6 bases). The CDR3 is 12 residues long. The germline V gene encodes CDR1 SGHKS and CDR2 YYEKEE (reference sequence). V was pared by 0 bases and J by 8 bases, with 9 bases between. DNA for the CDR3: TGTGCCAGCAGCTTGGAGGGACACCAGCAGTACTTC. Amino acid sequence: CASSLEGHQQYF.

The rearrangement links TRBV5-1 to TRBJ2-5; the D gene is possibly TRBD2 (6 bases). The CDR3 loop spans 14 amino acids. Germline lookup yields CDR1 SGHRS and CDR2 YFSETQ. V lost 4 bases, J lost 3 bases, and 13 bases lay in between. The CDR3 spells CASSGGEAEETQYF. The CDR3 DNA is TGCGCCAGCAGCGGAGGGGAGGCCGAAGAGACCCAGTACTTC. The full variable domain, rest sourced from reference TRBV5-1 and TRBJ2-5, is KAGVTQTPRYLIKTRGQQVTLSCSPISGHRSVSWYQQTPGQGLQFLFEYFSETQRNKGNFPGRFSGRQFSNSRSEMNVSTLELGDSALYLCASSGGEAEETQYFGPGTRLLVL.

This clone has only a few counts. The chain is built from TRBV18 and TRBJ1-5, with 8 bases identical to TRBD1. The CDR3 spans 14 residues. CDR1 is KGHSH and CDR2 is LQKENI in the germline V gene. Trimming at V came to 2 bases and at J to 6 bases, leaving 3 bases not matched to a gene. The CDR3 sequence is CASSPGQGGQPQHF. The CDR3 nucleotides are TGTGCCAGCTCACCAGGACAGGGAGGTCAGCCCCAGCATTTT. Looking up the rest from reference TRBV18 and TRBJ1-5 gives the full variable domain: NAGVMQNPRHLVRRRGQEARLRCSPMKGHSHVYWYRQLPEEGLKFMVYLQKENIIDESGMPKERFSAEFPKEGPSILRIQQVVRGDSAAYFCASSPGQGGQPQHFGDGTRLSIL.

This clone was recorded once. The chain combines TRBV5-1 with TRBJ2-1; the match to TRBD2 covers 11 bases. The J segment lost 9 bases and the V segment lost 5 bases, leaving 10 bases of the junction unmatched. The CDR3 length is 15 residues. Germline CDR1 is SGHRS and CDR2 is YFSETQ. The CDR3 spells CASRQTSGIQGEQFF. The CDR3 DNA reads as TGCGCCAGCAGACAGACTAGCGGGATTCAGGGTGAGCAGTTCTTC.

The genes are TRBV19 and TRBJ1-2, with a tentative D call TRBD1 (5 bases). V was trimmed by 6 bases and J by 5 bases, leaving 16 bases between them. Germline CDR1 and CDR2: LNHDA and SQIVND (reference sequence). CDR3 length: 14 residues. DNA of the CDR3: TGTGCCAGTAGCCGGGACTCGGTCCCGTATGGCTACACCTTC. The encoded protein is CASSRDSVPYGYTF.

The J gene is TRBJ2-7, the V gene TRBV6-5, with D perhaps matching TRBD2 (6 bases). The germline CDR1 and CDR2 sequences are MNHEY and SVGAGI. The CDR3 consists of 13 residues. Deletions cut 4 bases from V and 6 bases from J, with 13 bases between. In DNA, the CDR3 is TGTGCCAGCAGTTCCCTCTCTAGCGTCGAGCAGTACTTC. This codes for CASSSLSSVEQYF.

V and J are TRBV12-5 and TRBJ2-1; 10 bases are shared with TRBD1. The length of the CDR3 is 14 residues. V was pared by 4 bases and J by 5 bases, with 2 bases of the junction left unmatched. The V gene's germline CDR1 is LGHNT and CDR2 FRNRAP. CDR3 in DNA: TGTGCTAGTGGTTCTGGACAGGGGGACAATGAGCAGTTCTTC. Translation gives CASGSGQGDNEQFF.

The genes are TRBV6-4 and TRBJ1-1; D uncertain. Germline CDR1 reads MRHNA; CDR2 reads SNTAGT. The CDR3 runs 13 residues. Trimming stripped 6 bases from V and 1 base from J, with 9 bases between. The CDR3 DNA sequence: TGTGCCAGCAGGGCGGCAGAGAACACTGAAGCTTTCTTT. Its protein is CASRAAENTEAFF.

The rearrangement uses TRBV11-2 and TRBJ1-1; D not certain. The CDR3 is 14 residues long. Per germline, CDR1 SGHAT and CDR2 FQNNGV. Trimming left V 3 bases short and J 1 base short, with 9 bases between. In nucleotides, the CDR3 is TGTGCCAGCAGCTTTGACACCCCGAACACTGAAGCTTTCTTT. It specifies CASSFDTPNTEAFF.

This chain connects TRBV19 to TRBJ1-2; 7 bases are shared with TRBD1. Trimming cost V 7 bases and J 4 bases; bases outside gene matches: 9. CDR1 and CDR2 (germline): LNHDA, SQIVND (reference sequence). The CDR3 consists of 14 residues. CDR3: CASIKKTGLYGYTF. CDR3 in DNA: TGTGCCAGTATTAAGAAGACAGGGCTCTATGGCTACACCTTC.

V and J are TRBV30 and TRBJ2-3, with 15 positions matching TRBD2. This CDR3 has 13 amino acids. The germline gives CDR1 GTSNPN, CDR2 SVGIG (reference sequence). V shed 5 bases and J 11 bases; nucleotides not matched to a gene: 5. The CDR3 region is CAWGLAGGWGQYF. The CDR3 DNA sequence: TGTGCCTGGGGACTAGCGGGGGGGTGGGGGCAGTATTTT.

This chain uses TRBV5-8 with TRBJ1-6, with a weak D call TRBD1 (5 bases). Per germline, CDR1 SGHTS and CDR2 YDEGEE. Trimming took off 4 bases at V and 10 bases at J, with 18 bases between the two ends. The length of the CDR3 is 15 residues. In nucleotides, the CDR3 is TGTGCCAGCAGCACGGGGACTATTCCGGGGTCACCCCTCCACTTT. This translates into CASSTGTIPGSPLHF.

In this sample, this clone turned up a few times. The genes are TRBV30 and TRBJ2-3; D might be TRBD2 (6 bases). CDR1 is GTSNPN and CDR2 is SVGIG in the germline V gene (reference sequence). This CDR3 region has 13 residues. Trimming shortened V by 4 bases and J by 0 bases, and 8 bases separated the two germline ends. CDR3 loop: CAWNRGSTDTQYF. The CDR3 DNA is TGTGCCTGGAACCGGGGGAGCACAGATACGCAGTATTTT.

The rearrangement joins TRBV4-1 to TRBJ1-4; TRBD1 matches 8 bases. The V and J ends lost 3 bases and 4 bases, in that order; junction bases with no gene match: 7. The CDR3 extends over 16 amino acids. Germline assignment: CDR1 MGHRA and CDR2 YSYEKL. This chain's CDR3 is CASSHLRDRLNEKLFF. Here the CDR3 DNA reads TGCGCCAGCAGCCACCTCCGGGACAGGCTTAATGAAAAACTGTTTTTT.

The genes are TRBV29-1 and TRBJ2-2; D uncertain. V lost 7 bases and J lost 1, with 16 bases in between. CDR3 length: 15 residues. The germline CDR1 and CDR2 sequences are SQVTM and ANQGSEA. CDR3 sequence: CSATRGSRNTGELFF. CDR3 in DNA: TGCAGCGCAACGAGAGGTTCCCGGAACACCGGGGAGCTGTTTTTT.

This clone has a single count. The chain links TRBV6-5 to TRBJ1-2, with D hard to call. The CDR3 has 15 amino acids. CDR1 MNHEY and CDR2 SVGAGI come from the germline V gene. The germline V and J ends were trimmed by 1 base and 0 bases, with 9 bases remaining between them. Written as DNA, the CDR3 is TGTGCCAGCAGTTACTTTCCGGTCTCTAACTATGGCTACACCTTC. Its translation is CASSYFPVSNYGYTF.

This clone came up a few times. This chain links TRBV2 with TRBJ1-5; the D gene is possibly TRBD1 (6 bases). Looked up from germline, CDR1 is SNHLY and CDR2 is FYNNEI. Deletions cut 3 bases from V and 0 bases from J, with 6 bases between. CDR3 length: 14 residues. CDR3 in amino acids: CASSETGSNQPQHF. As DNA, the CDR3 is TGTGCCAGCAGTGAGACAGGTAGCAATCAGCCCCAGCATTTT.

This clone has only a few counts. The chain combines TRBV5-1 with TRBJ2-3, with 7 bases that match TRBD1. This CDR3 region has 14 residues. In germline, CDR1 is SGHRS, CDR2 YFSETQ. V shed 4 bases and J 4 bases; nucleotides not matched to a gene: 6. The CDR3 is CASSAGTVADTQYF. The CDR3 DNA reads TGCGCCAGCAGCGCCGGGACAGTCGCAGATACGCAGTATTTT.

This CDR3 reads CASSAAQGNTDTQYF. The CDR3 DNA reads TGTGCCAGCAGCGCGGCACAGGGAAACACAGATACGCAGTATTTT. This chain connects TRBV9 to TRBJ2-3; weak D call: TRBD1 (6 bases). This CDR3 is built from 15 residues. Germline V gives CDR1 SGDLS, CDR2 YYNGEE. Trimming removed 3 bases at V and 2 bases at J, with 13 bases between.